This passage covers 18 T cell receptor beta chains from one sample sequenced in a study of neurological immune-mediated disorders. Using its own MiXCR run on the 5' RACE reads, TCRdb lists one record per CDR3 protein. This table has tens of thousands of distinct CDR3 sequences, over 9.5% appearing once. The sequencing input was PBMCs. These receptors all come from a woman aged 55-70 years with HTLV-1-associated myelopathy (HAM/TSP).

This clonotype was picked up many times. J is TRBJ1-5 and V is TRBV9, with a weak D call TRBD1 (6 bases). Per germline, CDR1 SGDLS and CDR2 YYNGEE. Trimming stripped 3 bases from V and 4 bases from J, with 14 bases between. The CDR3 covers 15 residues. CDR3 region: CASSATGFVNQPQHF. The CDR3, as DNA: TGTGCCAGCAGCGCAACAGGGTTTGTAAATCAGCCCCAGCATTTT.

This clonotype has at least ten counts. The DNA of the CDR3 is TGCGCCAGCAGCCCAAGTGGGGGGATGGCTAACTATGGCTACACCTTC. This gives the protein CASSPSGGMANYGYTF. This chain connects TRBV5-1 to TRBJ1-2; a weak D match, TRBD1 (5 bases). Per the germline V gene, CDR1 is SGHRS and CDR2 is YFSETQ. The length of the CDR3 is 16 residues. Trimming removed 4 bases at V and 0 bases at J, with 16 bases between.

This clonotype was recorded at least ten times. This chain connects TRBV19 to TRBJ2-2, with unresolved D. Trimming removed 4 bases from V and 3 bases from J, with 9 bases in between. The germline gives CDR1 LNHDA, CDR2 SQIVND (reference sequence). The CDR3 loop spans 14 amino acids. CDR3 residues: CASSKTTDTGELFF. For the CDR3, the DNA is TGTGCCAGTAGTAAAACGACCGACACCGGGGAGCTGTTTTTT.

This clonotype was detected many times. The V gene is TRBV6-6, the J gene TRBJ2-7, with 7 bases that match TRBD2. Germline-derived CDR1 and CDR2 are MNHNY and SVGAGI (reference sequence). V dropped 5 bases and J dropped 10; count of bases not matched to a gene: 8. The CDR3 covers 12 residues. CDR3 loop: CASSRPGLPQYF. DNA of the CDR3: TGTGCCAGCAGTCGACCGGGACTACCACAGTACTTC.

In this sample, this clonotype turned up many times. The V gene is TRBV5-6, the J gene TRBJ2-7; 9 bases fit TRBD2. This CDR3 is 15 amino acids long. Germline CDR1 SGHDT, CDR2 YYEEEE. V was pared by 4 bases and J by 4 bases, with 9 bases of the junction left unmatched. The CDR3 DNA reads TGTGCCAGCAGCCCTTCGCGGGGGGGCCGTTACGAGCAGTACTTC. Translated: CASSPSRGGRYEQYF. Full variable domain (rest looked up from reference TRBV5-6 and TRBJ2-7): DAGVTQSPTHLIKTRGQQVTLRCSPKSGHDTVSWYQQALGQGPQFIFQYYEEEERQRGNFPDRFSGHQFPNYSSELNVNALLLGDSALYLCASSPSRGGRYEQYFGPGTRLTVT.

This clonotype was found many times. The chain has TRBV6-6 and TRBJ1-1, with a possible D match to TRBD1 (5 bases). Trimming shortened V by 0 bases and J by 0 bases, and 8 bases separated the two germline ends. The CDR3 is made up of 15 amino acids. Per the germline V gene, CDR1 is MNHNY and CDR2 is SVGAGI (reference sequence). CDR3 loop: CASSYSGTVNTEAFF. In nucleotides, the CDR3 is TGTGCCAGCAGTTACTCGGGGACGGTGAACACTGAAGCTTTCTTT.

At least ten counts were recorded for this clonotype. The V and J genes are TRBV5-8 and TRBJ1-1; TRBD1 matches at 10 bases. Trimming removed 4 bases from V and 8 bases from J; junction bases left unmatched: 11. CDR3 length: 15 amino acids. Per the germline V gene, CDR1 is SGHTS and CDR2 is YDEGEE. CDR3: CASSLDGTGVWEAFF. Here the CDR3 DNA reads TGTGCCAGCAGCCTCGACGGGACAGGGGTTTGGGAAGCTTTCTTT.

This clonotype has at least ten counts. The genes are TRBV7-3 and TRBJ2-1; TRBD2 agrees at 8 bases. CDR3 length: 17 amino acids. Germline CDR1 SGHTA, CDR2 FQGTGA. Losses at the gene ends were 5 bases for V and 0 bases for J; bases not matched to a gene: 9. CDR3 sequence: CASSLLGGASSYNEQFF. DNA of the CDR3: TGTGCCAGCAGCCTACTCGGGGGGGCCTCCTCCTACAATGAGCAGTTCTTC.

The V call is TRBV7-9, the J call TRBJ2-2; 8 bases agree with TRBD1. This CDR3 region has 15 residues. Germline CDR1 SEHNR, CDR2 FQNEAQ (reference sequence). Losses at the gene ends were 5 bases for V and 8 bases for J; bases not matched to a gene: 10. In nucleotides, the CDR3 is TGTGCCAGCAGCACCAGGGGCAGGGGGCTAGGGGAGCTGTTTTTT. Protein: CASSTRGRGLGELFF.

This clonotype was seen ten or more times. This sequence joins TRBV6-6 and TRBJ1-2, with D maybe TRBD1 (6 bases). CDR1 is MNHNY and CDR2 is SVGAGI in the germline V gene (reference sequence). The CDR3 contains 14 residues. Trimming shortened V by 6 bases and J by 4 bases, and 15 bases separated the two germline ends. In DNA form, the CDR3 reads TGTGCCAGCAGCCGCGCAGGGGAGAGCTATGGCTACACCTTC. Protein sequence: CASSRAGESYGYTF.

Many counts were recorded for this clonotype. The rearrangement links TRBV7-8 to TRBJ2-1; 11 positions agree with TRBD2. The V segment lost 3 bases and the J segment 6 bases; nucleotides outside the gene matches: 13. The CDR3 is 18 amino acids. Germline values: CDR1 SGHVS, CDR2 FQNEAQ. The CDR3 sequence: CASSFTPPTSGVLNEQFF. In nucleotides, the CDR3 is TGTGCCAGCAGCTTTACGCCCCCGACTAGCGGGGTCCTCAATGAGCAGTTCTTC.

This clonotype has ten or more counts. This chain joins TRBV6-4 and TRBJ2-3; 7 nucleotides line up with TRBD2. Germline CDR1 MRHNA, CDR2 SNTAGT. The CDR3 spans 19 residues. Losses at the gene ends were 0 bases for V and 2 bases for J; bases not matched to a gene: 14. The CDR3 bases are TGTGCCAGCAGTGACTCGACGGGTACATGGGGGGGAAACACAGATACGCAGTATTTT. Protein: CASSDSTGTWGGNTDTQYF.

This clonotype is medium-sized (0.01 to 0.1%). This rearrangement joins TRBV24-1 to TRBJ1-2; TRBD1 matches at 7 bases. Unmatched junction bases numbered 0, after V lost 4 bases and J lost 2 bases. Germline CDR1 is KGHDR and CDR2 is SFDVKD. The CDR3 length is 13 residues. For the CDR3, the DNA is TGTGCCACCAGTGAGGGACAGAACTATGGCTACACCTTC. Amino acid sequence: CATSEGQNYGYTF.

This clonotype was seen at least ten times. This chain uses TRBV18 with TRBJ1-2, with 11 bases fitting TRBD1. The ends lost 3 bases at V and 4 bases at J; junction bases unmatched: 7. The CDR3 extends over 16 amino acids. Per the germline V gene, CDR1 is KGHSH and CDR2 is LQKENI. The CDR3 protein is CASSPESGQGVYGYTF. In DNA, the CDR3 is TGTGCCAGCTCACCTGAATCGGGACAGGGGGTCTATGGCTACACCTTC.

This clonotype occurred many times. J is TRBJ2-7 and V is TRBV5-6; 10 nucleotides align to TRBD1. CDR3 size: 14 residues. Germline V gene data show CDR1 as SGHDT and CDR2 as YYEEEE. V lost 3 bases and J lost 3; bases outside the gene matches: 3. The DNA for the CDR3 is TGTGCCAGCAGCTCCCGGGACAGGGGCTACGAGCAGTACTTC. Residues: CASSSRDRGYEQYF. Full variable domain (rest looked up from reference TRBV5-6 and TRBJ2-7): DAGVTQSPTHLIKTRGQQVTLRCSPKSGHDTVSWYQQALGQGPQFIFQYYEEEERQRGNFPDRFSGHQFPNYSSELNVNALLLGDSALYLCASSSRDRGYEQYFGPGTRLTVT.

This clonotype was counted ten times or more. V is TRBV11-3 and J is TRBJ2-1, with 7 bases matching TRBD2. The junction had 11 bases not matched to a gene; V was cut back by 6 bases and J by 6 bases. This CDR3 spans 15 amino acids. Per the germline V gene, CDR1 is SGHNT and CDR2 is YENEEA. The CDR3 nucleotides read TGTGCCAGCAGTACGGGAGGCACGGGGGGCAATGAGCAGTTCTTC. This sequence encodes CASSTGGTGGNEQFF.

In this sample, this clonotype is medium-sized. J is TRBJ2-7 and V is TRBV5-6; D is unclear. Germline V lookup: CDR1 SGHDT, CDR2 YYEEEE. V lost 2 bases, J lost 3 bases, and 9 bases lay in between. The CDR3 sequence is 13 residues long. CDR3 in DNA: TGTGCCAGCAGCTTAATTTCGTTCTACGAGCAGTACTTC. It specifies CASSLISFYEQYF.

The chain uses TRBV5-1 and TRBJ1-2; a possible D gene is TRBD1 (6 bases). The length of the CDR3 is 11 residues. The V and J ends lost 9 bases and 3 bases respectively, with 9 bases between them. In germline, CDR1 is SGHRS, CDR2 YFSETQ. CDR3 nucleotide sequence: TGCGCCACCGCAGGGGACTATGGCTACACCTTC. Translating gives CATAGDYGYTF.